This TCR beta chain stems from a study of blood T cell repertoires in COVID-19. As for the study in general: The United States, Italy and Spain provided the acute and convalescent COVID-19 samples. In each case, the material was cDNA or gDNA derived from T cells, B-cell-depleted T cells, or PBMCs.

CDR1 SEHNR and CDR2 FQNEAQ come from the germline V gene (reference sequence). The V gene lost 3 bases and the J gene lost 3 bases, with 2 bases spanning the gap. The CDR3 has 12 amino acids. Authors' processing steps: The authors estimated nucleated cell counts from reference gene primer amplification. Produced via immunoSEQ multiplex PCR; TCRdb's table is partial and in-frame only. Clone size and the V and J calls come from that table; the DNA yielded D and trimming. The sample gives roughly 65,000 clones, more than 75% of which show up once; roughly 50% is in the top ten. This TCR was recovered from a human donor in a cohort sampled during active COVID-19. The chain is built from TRBV7-9 and TRBJ2-2; D not certain. Sequencing input: peripheral blood. The CDR3 DNA reads TGTGCCAGCAGCTTCTACACCGGGGAGCTGTTTTTT. Translated, it gives CASSFYTGELFF.